This T cell receptor (beta chain) came from a study of control samples from healthy donors and cancer patients. The assay was immunoSEQ multiplex PCR, and TCRdb's table has in-frame clones only and misses some. Among 170,000 or so clones listed, over 80% were seen once. CDR3 size: 14 residues. Germline-derived CDR1 and CDR2 are MNHEY and SVGAGI. Unmatched junction bases numbered 5, after V lost 5 bases and J lost 5 bases. V usage is TRBV6-5 and J usage is TRBJ1-5; TRBD1 agrees at 8 bases. The specimen sequenced was blood. The sequence came from a man younger than 35 in good health. CDR3 sequence: CASSPGQGDQPQHF. The DNA of the CDR3 is TGTGCCAGCAGTCCCGGACAGGGAGATCAGCCCCAGCATTTT.